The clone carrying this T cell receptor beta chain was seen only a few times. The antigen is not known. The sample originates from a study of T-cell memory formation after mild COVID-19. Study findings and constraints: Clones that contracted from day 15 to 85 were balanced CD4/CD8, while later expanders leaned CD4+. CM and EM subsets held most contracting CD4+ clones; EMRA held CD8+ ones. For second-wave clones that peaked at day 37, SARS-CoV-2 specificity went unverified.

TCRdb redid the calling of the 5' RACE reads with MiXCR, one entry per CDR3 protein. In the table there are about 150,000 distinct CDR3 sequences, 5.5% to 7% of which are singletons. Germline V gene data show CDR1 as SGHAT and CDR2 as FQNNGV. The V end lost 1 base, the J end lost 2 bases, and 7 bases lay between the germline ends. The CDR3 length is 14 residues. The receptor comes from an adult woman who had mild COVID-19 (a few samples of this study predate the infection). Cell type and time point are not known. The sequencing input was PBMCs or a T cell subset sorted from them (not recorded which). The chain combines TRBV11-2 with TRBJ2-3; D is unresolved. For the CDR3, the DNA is TGTGCCAGCAGCTTAGTGGGCCACACAGATACGCAGTATTTT. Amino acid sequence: CASSLVGHTDTQYF.